The 27 T cell receptor beta chains presented below share a single source sample, sequenced in a study of T cells in Graves' hyperthyroidism and ophthalmopathy. There were TCR beta CDR3 regions amplified from RNA transcripts. The study used the HTBI primer set for a first-round RT-PCR of the TCR CDR3. TCRdb processed the multiplex PCR reads anew with MiXCR; each CDR3 protein has one entry. The repertoire includes more than 500,000 distinct CDR3 sequences, roughly 15% of them detected once, and 3.5% to 4.5% sits in the top ten. Sequenced material: blood. These receptors all stem from a woman between 40 and 55 years old with Graves' ophthalmopathy.

The chain uses TRBV20-1 and TRBJ2-5; tentatively, D is TRBD1 or TRBD2 (6 bases each). The CDR3 sequence is 14 residues long. Germline CDR1 is DFQATT and CDR2 is SNEGSKA (reference sequence). V was pared by 1 base and J by 1 base, with 10 bases between. CDR3 sequence reads: CSARGGGRQETQYF. DNA for the CDR3: TGCAGTGCTAGAGGTGGGGGGCGCCAAGAGACCCAGTACTTC.

At least ten counts were recorded for this clonotype. V is TRBV11-1 and J is TRBJ2-7, with 13 bases that match TRBD2. Germline CDR1 is SGHAT and CDR2 is FQDESV (reference sequence). V lost 5 bases, J lost 0 bases, and 7 bases stayed unmatched. The CDR3 is 17 residues long. The CDR3, as DNA: TGTGCCAGCAGCCTAGAGGGACTAGCGGGACCCTCCTACGAGCAGTACTTC. This encodes CASSLEGLAGPSYEQYF.

The genes are TRBV28 and TRBJ1-2; 7 bases map to TRBD1. Germline loops: CDR1 MDHEN, CDR2 SYDVKM. This CDR3 comprises 15 residues. The V segment lost 6 bases and the J segment 7 bases; nucleotides outside the gene matches: 14. CDR3 nucleotides: TGTGCCAGCAGGTCCGCACAGGGGTTCGCGGGTGGCTACACCTTC. This sequence encodes CASRSAQGFAGGYTF.

This clonotype occurred many times. The V and J genes are TRBV10-2 and TRBJ2-5; 7 nucleotides match TRBD2. The CDR3 has 13 amino acids. V lost 8 bases, J lost 4 bases, and 7 bases stayed unmatched. In germline, CDR1 is WSHSY, CDR2 SAAADI. The CDR3 bases are TGCGCCAGCGACGCGGGGGTTTCAGAGACCCAGTACTTC. It yields the protein CASDAGVSETQYF.

At least ten counts were recorded for this clonotype. The rearrangement links TRBV28 to TRBJ2-7; 10 bases map to TRBD1. The CDR3 is 16 amino acids. The V gene's germline CDR1 is MDHEN and CDR2 SYDVKM. V lost 6 bases and J lost 3; bases outside the gene matches: 11. This CDR3 is CASRGGTGENFYEQYF. CDR3 in DNA: TGTGCCAGCAGGGGGGGGACAGGGGAGAATTTCTACGAGCAGTACTTC.

This clonotype was observed at least ten times. This sequence joins TRBV6-2 or TRBV6-3 and TRBJ2-5; the D gene is possibly TRBD1 (6 bases). Germline V gives CDR1 MNHEY, CDR2 SVGEGT. Trimming removed 4 bases from V and 5 bases from J, with 11 bases in between. This CDR3 comprises 13 residues. The CDR3 nucleotides read TGTGCCAGCAGTTCCGACAGGTCGGAGACCCAGTACTTC. It translates to CASSSDRSETQYF.

V usage is TRBV20-1 and J usage is TRBJ2-7, with a possible D match to TRBD1 (6 bases). Germline V gene sequence: CDR1 DFQATT, CDR2 SNEGSKA (reference sequence). The ends were cut back, 6 bases at V and 3 bases at J, with 12 bases in the middle. CDR3 size: 12 residues. The CDR3 region is CSATTGDYEQYF. Here the CDR3 DNA reads TGCAGTGCCACGACAGGAGACTACGAGCAGTACTTC.

J is TRBJ2-7 and V is TRBV6-5; D unclear. The V gene's germline CDR1 is MNHEY and CDR2 SVGAGI. The CDR3 contains 16 residues. V lost 0 bases and J lost 6, with 18 bases in between. In nucleotides, the CDR3 is TGTGCCAGCAGTTACTCGCCAGGCTCTTCGGGCAGCGAGCAGTACTTC. This gives the protein CASSYSPGSSGSEQYF.

Ten or more counts support this clonotype. This chain joins TRBV24-1 and TRBJ1-2; possibly TRBD1 for D (5 bases). Germline CDR1 is KGHDR and CDR2 is SFDVKD. V lost 4 bases, J lost 8 bases, and 16 bases lay in between. This CDR3 comprises 14 residues. The CDR3 is CATSETGTDEGYTF. CDR3 nucleotides: TGTGCCACCAGTGAAACCGGGACCGATGAAGGCTACACCTTC.

J is TRBJ2-4 and V is TRBV6-1; D ambiguous. Germline loops: CDR1 MNHNS, CDR2 SASEGT. This CDR3 has 17 amino acids. V was clipped by 2 bases and J by 0 bases, with 14 bases between them. CDR3 nucleotide sequence: TGTGCCAGCAGTGAAAGGTGGCAGCCTTCAGCCAAAAACATTCAGTACTTC. Protein: CASSERWQPSAKNIQYF.

There are many counts of this clonotype. The chain joins TRBV13 to TRBJ1-1; maybe TRBD1 (5 bases). Germline V lookup: CDR1 PRHDT, CDR2 FYEKMQ (reference sequence). The CDR3 spans 15 residues. Trimming removed 0 bases at V and 5 bases at J, with 13 bases between. This CDR3 is CASSLGGTPGTEAFF. CDR3 coding DNA: TGTGCCAGCAGCTTAGGCGGGACCCCGGGGACTGAAGCTTTCTTT.

Concerning this clonotype itself: At one boundary the junction diverges from the germline segment, which might be a read error. V and J are TRBV11-2 and TRBJ2-5, with 8 positions matching TRBD2. The CDR3 length is 15 residues. Looked up from germline, CDR1 is SGHAT and CDR2 is FQNNGV. CDR3 sequence reads: CASSLEPAGGETQYF. CDR3 coding DNA: TGTGCCAGCAGCTTGGAACCCGCGGGAGGAGAGACCCAATACTTC.

This clonotype has at least ten counts. V usage is TRBV6-5 and J usage is TRBJ1-1, with D possibly matching TRBD1 (6 bases). The germline V and J ends were trimmed by 6 bases and 1 base, with 12 bases remaining between them. Germline V gene sequence: CDR1 MNHEY, CDR2 SVGAGI. The CDR3 is 14 amino acids. The DNA for the CDR3 is TGTGCCAGCAGCCTTACAGGGACGAACACTGAAGCTTTCTTT. Residues: CASSLTGTNTEAFF.

This clonotype was observed many times. The chain recombines TRBV2 with TRBJ2-2; 12 bases agree with TRBD2. The V gene's germline CDR1 is SNHLY and CDR2 FYNNEI. V lost 7 bases and J lost 3; bases outside the gene matches: 0. This CDR3 is 14 amino acids long. The CDR3 DNA reads TGTGCCAGCACTAGCGGGAGGGACACCGGGGAGCTGTTTTTT. Protein sequence: CASTSGRDTGELFF.

The chain recombines TRBV29-1 with TRBJ1-1; weak D call: TRBD1 (6 bases). CDR3 size: 14 residues. Germline V CDR1 and CDR2: SQVTM, ANQGSEA. V lost 7 bases, J lost 4 bases, and 19 bases lay in between. For the CDR3, the DNA is TGCAGCGCACTACAGGGACCCCAGGGCACTGAAGCTTTCTTT. Its protein product is CSALQGPQGTEAFF.

This clonotype was seen many times. The J gene is TRBJ2-2, the V gene TRBV6-2 or TRBV6-3; TRBD2 aligns across 15 bases. V trimming: 0 bases; J trimming: 9 bases; junction bases outside the gene matches: 8. The CDR3 is 18 amino acids. Germline V gene data show CDR1 as MNHEY and CDR2 as SVGEGT. CDR3 sequence reads: CASSYSSGTSGRSRELFF. The CDR3 DNA reads TGTGCCAGCAGTTACTCTTCGGGGACTAGCGGGAGGTCACGGGAGCTGTTTTTT.

This clonotype was seen at least ten times. The rearrangement uses TRBV28 and TRBJ2-5; TRBD1 aligns across 7 bases. The CDR3 has 15 amino acids. Trimming took 3 bases from V and 2 from J; bases not matched to a gene: 6. CDR1 is MDHEN, CDR2 SYDVKM, per germline. This chain's CDR3 is CASSFDGTAQETQYF. CDR3 coding DNA: TGTGCCAGCAGTTTTGACGGGACAGCACAAGAGACCCAGTACTTC.

Ten or more counts support this clonotype. The V gene is TRBV5-1, the J gene TRBJ1-5, with D uncertain. The CDR3 has 13 amino acids. V was shortened by 0 bases and J by 5 bases, with 6 bases between the two germline ends. Germline loops: CDR1 SGHRS, CDR2 YFSETQ. CDR3 sequence (DNA): TGCGCCAGCAGCTTGGCGGCAGATCAGCCCCAGCATTTT. This gives the protein CASSLAADQPQHF.

This clonotype was recorded at least ten times. This chain connects TRBV19 to TRBJ2-2, with TRBD1 matching 8 bases. Germline V gene data show CDR1 as LNHDA and CDR2 as SQIVND (reference sequence). The CDR3 extends over 14 amino acids. Germline trimming cut 10 bases from V and 5 bases from J; bases unmatched to any gene: 9. The DNA for the CDR3 is TGTGCCACTCAGGGGGCGCTGGGTACCGGGGAGCTGTTTTTT. Its protein is CATQGALGTGELFF.

This clonotype was seen ten or more times. The chain couples TRBV28 to TRBJ1-3, with 7 bases aligning to TRBD1. CDR1 and CDR2 (germline): MDHEN, SYDVKM. CDR3 size: 13 residues. V shed 7 bases, J shed 7 bases, and the junction held 7 bases outside the gene matches. CDR3 sequence: CASNEGAGNTIYF. The CDR3 DNA reads TGTGCCAGCAATGAGGGGGCGGGGAACACCATATATTTT.

This clonotype occurred a few times. The chain joins TRBV5-4 to TRBJ1-1; unclear D gene. This CDR3 comprises 12 residues. With 1 base removed from V and 5 bases from J, the gap between germline ends came to 6 bases. Per germline, CDR1 SGHNT and CDR2 YYREEE (reference sequence). The CDR3 DNA follows: TGTGCCAGCAGCTTGACACAAACTGAAGCTTTCTTT. Translated, it gives CASSLTQTEAFF.

This clonotype was recorded many times. The rearrangement uses TRBV7-3 and TRBJ2-5; 10 bases are a match to TRBD2. Germline-derived CDR1 and CDR2 are SGHTA and FQGTGA. V was pared by 5 bases and J by 1 base, with 13 bases of the junction left unmatched. The length of the CDR3 is 18 residues. The CDR3 sequence is CASSRGTSARISQETQYF. The CDR3, as DNA: TGTGCCAGCAGCCGCGGGACTAGCGCCAGAATTTCCCAAGAGACCCAGTACTTC.

This clonotype showed up just a few times. A read error may explain this, as a much larger clone is one base away. The chain uses TRBV10-3 and TRBJ2-2; D remains unclear. The CDR3 runs 13 residues. Trimming pared 3 bases from V and 1 base from J, leaving 3 bases between. CDR1 and CDR2 from the germline V gene are ENHRY and SYGVKD. CDR3 loop: CAISEQNTGELFF. CDR3 bases: TGTGCCATCAGTGAACAGAACACCGGGGAGCTGTTTTTT.

There are many counts of this clonotype. V usage is TRBV6-1 and J usage is TRBJ2-7; 9 bases fit TRBD1. The V gene end was trimmed by 6 bases and the J gene end by 3 bases; junction bases not matched to a gene: 12. Germline loops: CDR1 MNHNS, CDR2 SASEGT. There are 16 residues in the CDR3. CDR3 sequence reads: CASRLRMGTGYYEQYF. The CDR3 DNA reads TGTGCCAGCAGACTCCGTATGGGGACAGGGTACTACGAGCAGTACTTC.

The chain combines TRBV6-2 or TRBV6-3 with TRBJ2-2; 10 bases are shared with TRBD2. J gave up 4 bases and V 2 bases, and 4 bases lay outside the gene matches. Germline lookup yields CDR1 MNHEY and CDR2 SVGEGT. The CDR3 contains 16 residues. CDR3 loop: CASSYPSGSLTGELFF. For the CDR3, the DNA is TGTGCCAGCAGTTACCCTAGCGGGAGTCTCACCGGGGAGCTGTTTTTT.

With respect to this clonotype: The germline gene is not matched at one end of the junction; a read error may be the cause. The chain is built from TRBV28 and TRBJ2-7, with D perhaps matching TRBD1 (5 bases). Germline V lookup: CDR1 MDHEN, CDR2 SYDVKM. The CDR3 has 14 residues. The CDR3 DNA is TGTGCCAGCAGTTTCTCAGGGTTAGGCTACGTGCAGTACTTC. Translated, it gives CASSFSGLGYVQYF.

This CDR3 is CASSSRRAANQPQHF. In DNA, the CDR3 is TGTGCCAGCAGCTCGAGGAGGGCGGCGAATCAGCCCCAGCATTTT. V and J are TRBV11-3 and TRBJ1-5; D remains unclear. Germline-derived CDR1 and CDR2 are SGHNT and YENEEA. The V and J ends lost 4 bases and 4 bases respectively, with 14 bases between them. The CDR3 sequence is 15 residues long.